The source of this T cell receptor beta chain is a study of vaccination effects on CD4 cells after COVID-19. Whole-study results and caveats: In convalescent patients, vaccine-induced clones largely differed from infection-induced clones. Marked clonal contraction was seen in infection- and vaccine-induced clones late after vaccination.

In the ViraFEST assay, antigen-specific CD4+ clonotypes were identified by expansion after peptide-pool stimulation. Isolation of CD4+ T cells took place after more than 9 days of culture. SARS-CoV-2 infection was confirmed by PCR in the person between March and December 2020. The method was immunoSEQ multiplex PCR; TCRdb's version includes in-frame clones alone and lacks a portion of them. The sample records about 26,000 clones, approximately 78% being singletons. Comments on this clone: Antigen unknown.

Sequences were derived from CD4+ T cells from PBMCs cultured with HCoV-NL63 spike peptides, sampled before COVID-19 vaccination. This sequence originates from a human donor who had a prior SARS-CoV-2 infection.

The CDR3 reads CASSRPGTAYEQYF. Here the CDR3 DNA reads TGTGCCAGCAGCCGCCCCGGGACAGCATACGAGCAGTACTTC. The chain employs TRBV5-6 and TRBJ2-7, with 7 bases aligning to TRBD1. CDR3 size: 14 residues. The germline CDR1 and CDR2 sequences are SGHDT and YYEEEE. V lost 4 bases, J lost 4 bases, and 8 bases stayed unmatched.